The 15 T cell receptor beta chains presented below share a single source sample, sequenced in a study of CD8+ T cells in alopecia areata. Treatment reported: oral pan-JAK inhibitor, 5-10 mg twice daily. RNA extraction and reverse transcription yielded cDNA as sequencing template. Generated by immunoSEQ multiplex PCR, the TCRdb table keeps only in-frame clones and is missing some. The sample contains 200,000 to 250,000 clones, 50% to 75% of which appear only once. This sample comprised CD4+ T cells sorted from blood, obtained at week 4, from a patient treated with tofacitinib. Every receptor here comes from a human donor with alopecia areata.

The gene calls are TRBV30 and TRBJ2-6, with unresolved D. CDR3 length: 14 residues. Germline V lookup: CDR1 GTSNPN, CDR2 SVGIG (reference sequence). The germline V and J ends were trimmed by 1 base and 1 base, with 5 bases remaining between them. This CDR3 is CAWSAYSGANVLTF. For the CDR3, the DNA is TGTGCCTGGAGTGCTTATTCTGGGGCCAACGTCCTGACTTTC.

V gene TRBV7-2 combines with J gene TRBJ2-3; 7 positions agree with TRBD1. Germline CDR1 SGHTA, CDR2 FQGNSA. V dropped 1 base and J dropped 2; count of bases not matched to a gene: 3. CDR3 length: 15 residues. The CDR3 bases are TGTGCCAGCAGCTTAGGGGGACAGCACACAGATACGCAGTATTTT. It specifies CASSLGGQHTDTQYF. The full variable domain, with the rest looked up from reference TRBV7-2 and TRBJ2-3, is GAGVSQSPSNKVTEKGKDVELRCDPISGHTALYWYRQSLGQGLEFLIYFQGNSAPDKSGLPSDRFSAERTGGSVSTLTIQRTQQEDSAVYLCASSLGGQHTDTQYFGPGTRLTVL.

This chain joins TRBV7-9 and TRBJ2-1, with a weak D call TRBD1 (6 bases). From germline, CDR1 is SEHNR and CDR2 FQNEAQ (reference sequence). Trimming stripped 1 base from V and 8 bases from J, with 15 bases between. The CDR3 has 15 amino acids. In DNA, the CDR3 is TGTGCCAGCAGCTTAGGGGGGCACCTTCGGGATGAGCAGTTCTTC. Translated: CASSLGGHLRDEQFF.

In the case of this clone: Other DNA sequences in the same sample also yield this CDR3. The chain has TRBV30 and TRBJ2-1; D unclear. The CDR3 runs 11 residues. Trimming removed 3 bases at V and 7 bases at J, with 7 bases between. Germline V gene sequence: CDR1 GTSNPN, CDR2 SVGIG (reference sequence). The CDR3 sequence is CAWSGLNEQFF. The CDR3 nucleotides are TGTGCCTGGAGCGGCCTTAATGAGCAGTTCTTC.

The J gene is TRBJ1-1, the V gene TRBV25-1, with a tentative D call TRBD1 (5 bases). Germline CDR1 MGHDK, CDR2 SYGVNS. The CDR3 is made up of 13 amino acids. The V end was cut by 8 bases, the J end by 3 bases, with 13 bases between. The CDR3 DNA follows: TGTGCCAGCGGAAGGGTGGGGCACACTGAAGCTTTCTTT. Translation gives CASGRVGHTEAFF. The full variable domain, completed using reference TRBV25-1 and TRBJ1-1, is EADIYQTPRYLVIGTGKKITLECSQTMGHDKMYWYQQDPGMELHLIHYSYGVNSTEKGDLSSESTVSRIRTEHFPLTLESARPSHTSQYLCASGRVGHTEAFFGQGTRLTVV.

The CDR3, as DNA: TGCGCCAGCAGCTTGGGGACTAGCGGGGCCGTGAAGTCTGCCGGGGAGCTGTTTTTT. It specifies CASSLGTSGAVKSAGELFF. This sequence joins TRBV4-1 and TRBJ2-2, with 13 positions matching TRBD2. Losses at the gene ends were 5 bases for V and 6 bases for J; bases not matched to a gene: 15. Germline V gene data show CDR1 as MGHRA and CDR2 as YSYEKL. The CDR3 has 19 amino acids.

The CDR3 loop reads CASSATGGNNQPQHF. CDR3 in DNA: TGCGCCAGCAGCGCGACAGGGGGGAACAATCAGCCCCAGCATTTT. This sequence joins TRBV5-1 and TRBJ1-5; 9 bases match TRBD1. CDR1 and CDR2 from the germline V gene are SGHRS and YFSETQ. Trimming cost V 4 bases and J 3 bases; bases outside gene matches: 5. The CDR3 runs to 15 residues. Based on the CDR3 plus reference TRBV5-1 and TRBJ1-5, the full variable domain is KAGVTQTPRYLIKTRGQQVTLSCSPISGHRSVSWYQQTPGQGLQFLFEYFSETQRNKGNFPGRFSGRQFSNSRSEMNVSTLELGDSALYLCASSATGGNNQPQHFGDGTRLSIL.

This chain joins TRBV5-1 and TRBJ2-5, with D tentatively TRBD1 (5 bases). CDR3 length: 13 amino acids. The V and J ends lost 5 bases and 2 bases respectively, with 10 bases between them. Germline V CDR1 and CDR2: SGHRS, YFSETQ. This chain's CDR3 is CASSPDRQETQYF. In nucleotides, the CDR3 is TGCGCCAGCAGTCCAGACAGACAAGAGACCCAGTACTTC. Full variable domain (outside the CDR3, taken from reference TRBV5-1 and TRBJ2-5): KAGVTQTPRYLIKTRGQQVTLSCSPISGHRSVSWYQQTPGQGLQFLFEYFSETQRNKGNFPGRFSGRQFSNSRSEMNVSTLELGDSALYLCASSPDRQETQYFGPGTRLLVL.

The rearrangement uses TRBV2 and TRBJ2-7, with a tentative D call TRBD1 (5 bases). Germline V CDR1 and CDR2: SNHLY, FYNNEI. The CDR3 spans 13 residues. The V end lost 5 bases, the J end lost 3 bases, and 11 bases lay between the germline ends. The CDR3 loop is CASSNRKNYEQYF. CDR3 sequence (DNA): TGTGCCAGCAGTAACAGGAAAAACTACGAGCAGTACTTC.

V and J are TRBV27 and TRBJ1-1; TRBD1 is a possible D gene (5 bases). The CDR3 is made up of 15 amino acids. Trimming cost V 6 bases and J 0 bases, with 14 bases left between them. Germline V CDR1 and CDR2: MNHEY, SMNVEV (reference sequence). The CDR3 DNA follows: TGTGCCAGCAGCCTGTCCAGGGCGATGAACACTGAAGCTTTCTTT. Residues: CASSLSRAMNTEAFF.

V gene TRBV5-1 combines with J gene TRBJ2-7; D may correspond to TRBD1 or TRBD2 (6 bases each). This CDR3 is built from 16 residues. Germline V gene sequence: CDR1 SGHRS, CDR2 YFSETQ. V lost 1 base and J 6 bases, leaving 20 bases between the germline ends. The CDR3 coding sequence is TGCGCCAGCAGCTTGAGAGGCGGCCCCGGGGGCAGCGAGCAGTACTTC. It specifies CASSLRGGPGGSEQYF. The complete variable domain, with remaining parts taken from reference TRBV5-1 and TRBJ2-7, reads KAGVTQTPRYLIKTRGQQVTLSCSPISGHRSVSWYQQTPGQGLQFLFEYFSETQRNKGNFPGRFSGRQFSNSRSEMNVSTLELGDSALYLCASSLRGGPGGSEQYFGPGTRLTVT.

A few counts support this clone. V is TRBV7-8 and J is TRBJ1-1, with D possibly matching TRBD1 (5 bases). This CDR3 has 16 amino acids. V shed 0 bases and J shed 1 base, with 12 bases lying between them. Germline loops: CDR1 SGHVS, CDR2 FQNEAQ. CDR3 residues: CASSLAWGTKNTEAFF. CDR3 nucleotides: TGTGCCAGCAGCTTAGCGTGGGGGACGAAGAACACTGAAGCTTTCTTT.

The V call is TRBV7-9, the J call TRBJ2-5; unclear D gene. The CDR3 runs to 13 residues. Germline V gene lookup returns CDR1 SEHNR and CDR2 FQNEAQ (reference sequence). V lost 5 bases and J lost 0, with 7 bases in between. The CDR3 loop is CASSPDHQETQYF. DNA of the CDR3: TGTGCCAGCAGCCCTGACCACCAAGAGACCCAGTACTTC.

The J gene is TRBJ1-1, the V gene TRBV29-1; a possible D gene is TRBD1 (6 bases). This CDR3 has 14 residues. Per the germline V gene, CDR1 is SQVTM and CDR2 is ANQGSEA. V was clipped by 7 bases and J by 1 base, with 16 bases between them. The CDR3 region has the DNA TGCAGCGCACGACTGGACAGAGCGAACACTGAAGCTTTCTTT. This gives the protein CSARLDRANTEAFF.

This clone turned up a few times. The chain has TRBV19 and TRBJ2-5, with a tentative D call TRBD2 (6 bases). The CDR3 covers 12 residues. Germline CDR1 is LNHDA and CDR2 is SQIVND (reference sequence). Trimming left V 10 bases short and J 2 bases short, with 11 bases between. Here the CDR3 reads CATRDFQETQYF. In nucleotides, the CDR3 is TGTGCCACCAGGGACTTTCAAGAGACCCAGTACTTC.